Following are 27 T cell receptor beta chains from one sample sequenced in a study of human T cells and chemical hapten exposure. Noted time point: pre-sensitization, week 0. Treatment in this sample: therapeutic diphenylcyclopropenone sensitization with weekly scalp DPC. TCRdb recomputed calls from the RACE reads with MiXCR, one row per CDR3 protein. The sample shows under 300,000 distinct CDR3 sequences, roughly 7.7% of them seen only once. The source was whole blood, collected in connection with sensitization to the hapten diphenylcyclopropenone (DPC). The receptors here all came from a man aged 18 to 29 with alopecia areata. Some clones in this sample may be carry-over from other donors' samples.

This clonotype was counted a few times. The chain recombines TRBV6-2 or TRBV6-3 with TRBJ2-3, with TRBD1 matching 12 bases. The germline V gene has CDR1 MNHEY and CDR2 SVGEGT. CDR3 size: 17 residues. V was pared by 0 bases and J by 2 bases, with 3 bases of the junction left unmatched. The CDR3 sequence is CASSYSAGQGATDTQYF. The CDR3 DNA follows: TGTGCCAGCAGTTACTCCGCGGGACAGGGGGCCACAGATACGCAGTATTTT.

This clonotype was seen many times. The genes are TRBV4-1 and TRBJ2-7; 9 bases are shared with TRBD1. The V segment lost 3 bases and the J segment 3 bases; nucleotides outside the gene matches: 6. The CDR3 sequence is 15 residues long. Germline V gives CDR1 MGHRA, CDR2 YSYEKL. CDR3 sequence (DNA): TGCGCCAGCAGCCAGCCCCGGGACAGGGTCTACGAGCAGTACTTC. Amino acid sequence: CASSQPRDRVYEQYF.

The chain uses TRBV7-7 and TRBJ2-1, with 7 bases aligning to TRBD1. Germline-derived CDR1 and CDR2 are SSHAT and FNYEAQ (reference sequence). The V and J ends lost 5 bases and 5 bases, in that order; junction bases with no gene match: 6. The CDR3 is 14 amino acids. Written as DNA, the CDR3 is TGTGCCAGCAGCGCGTCGGGACAGCACAATGAGCAGTTCTTC. It translates to CASSASGQHNEQFF.

The gene calls are TRBV5-1 and TRBJ2-5; possibly TRBD2 for D (6 bases). Looked up from germline, CDR1 is SGHRS and CDR2 is YFSETQ. The CDR3 spans 14 residues. V lost 1 base to trimming and J lost 5 bases, with 12 bases between them. The CDR3 DNA sequence: TGCGCCAGCAGCTTGTCGGGGAGCGGGGAGACCCAGTACTTC. It encodes CASSLSGSGETQYF.

J is TRBJ2-1 and V is TRBV6-2 or TRBV6-3; 10 bases are a match to TRBD2. The length of the CDR3 is 15 residues. From germline, CDR1 is MNHEY and CDR2 SVGEGT. V lost 6 bases to trimming and J lost 3 bases; unmatched junction nucleotides: 5. The CDR3 loop reads CASSRSGGIYNEQFF. CDR3 nucleotides: TGTGCCAGCAGCCGTAGCGGGGGGATCTACAATGAGCAGTTCTTC.

CDR3 protein: CASSLTSLGGRGEHF. The CDR3 DNA follows: TGTGCCAGCAGTTTAACAAGCCTGGGCGGACGGGGGGAACATTTT. This sequence joins TRBV12-3 or TRBV12-4 and TRBJ1-5; a weak D match, TRBD1 (5 bases). Trimming took 2 bases from V and 16 from J, leaving 24 bases between them. The CDR3 consists of 15 residues.

The rearrangement links TRBV7-3 to TRBJ2-2; D is uncertain. Per germline, CDR1 SGHTA and CDR2 FQGTGA. This CDR3 has 15 amino acids. The V and J ends lost 5 bases and 1 base respectively, with 11 bases between them. The CDR3 is CASSKNRENTGELFF. Written as DNA, the CDR3 is TGTGCCAGCAGCAAGAACAGAGAGAACACCGGGGAGCTGTTTTTT.

There are many counts of this clonotype. The chain is built from TRBV19 and TRBJ1-2, with no clear D. This CDR3 contains 12 residues. In germline, CDR1 is LNHDA, CDR2 SQIVND (reference sequence). Trimming stripped 4 bases from V and 8 bases from J, with 11 bases between. In DNA, the CDR3 is TGTGCCAGTAGTACCGGGCCTTGGGGCTACACCTTC. Its protein product is CASSTGPWGYTF.

This clonotype was counted ten times or more. CDR3 sequence reads: CAISEVPPGASGANVLTF. CDR3 sequence (DNA): TGTGCCATCAGTGAAGTTCCCCCGGGGGCCTCTGGGGCCAACGTCCTGACTTTC. V is TRBV10-3 and J is TRBJ2-6; D is possibly TRBD1 or TRBD2 (6 bases each). V was shortened by 3 bases and J by 0 bases, with 15 bases between the two germline ends. This CDR3 has 18 amino acids. Germline loops: CDR1 ENHRY, CDR2 SYGVKD.

The chain carries TRBV6-2 or TRBV6-3 and TRBJ2-5; TRBD1 agrees at 10 bases. J lost 5 bases, V lost 1 base, and 7 bases had no gene match. The CDR3 sequence is 16 residues long. Germline CDR1 MNHEY, CDR2 SVGEGT. CDR3 residues: CASSYWDRGGSETQYF. The CDR3 nucleotides are TGTGCCAGCAGTTACTGGGACAGGGGAGGTTCGGAGACCCAGTACTTC.

Many counts were recorded for this clonotype. The V gene is TRBV28, the J gene TRBJ2-5, with D uncertain. This CDR3 has 13 residues. Germline-derived CDR1 and CDR2 are MDHEN and SYDVKM. V was shortened by 7 bases and J by 3 bases, with 12 bases between the two germline ends. The CDR3 sequence: CASTIGSEETQYF. CDR3 nucleotides: TGTGCCAGCACCATCGGTTCAGAAGAGACCCAGTACTTC.

The chain joins TRBV9 to TRBJ2-3, with TRBD1 identical over 10 bases. V gave up 0 bases and J gave up 1 base; unmatched junction bases: 2. The CDR3 length is 16 residues. In germline, CDR1 is SGDLS, CDR2 YYNGEE. Written as DNA, the CDR3 is TGTGCCAGCAGCGTAGATGGGACAGGGGGCACAGATACGCAGTATTTT. It is translated as CASSVDGTGGTDTQYF.

This clonotype was counted at least ten times. The chain couples TRBV12-3 or TRBV12-4 to TRBJ1-2; D uncertain. This CDR3 contains 14 residues. Trimming took 6 bases from V and 0 from J, leaving 11 bases between them. The CDR3, as DNA: TGTGCCAGCAGCGCTCAAAAGGCTAACTATGGCTACACCTTC. Translating gives CASSAQKANYGYTF.

The table lists this clonotype with many counts. The rearrangement joins TRBV5-1 to TRBJ2-3; TRBD1 aligns across 10 bases. The ends lost 4 bases at V and 4 bases at J; junction bases unmatched: 6. This CDR3 region has 15 residues. Germline V gene lookup returns CDR1 SGHRS and CDR2 YFSETQ. This CDR3 reads CASSADRGLADTQYF. The CDR3 DNA reads as TGCGCCAGCAGCGCTGACAGGGGGCTAGCAGATACGCAGTATTTT.

This clonotype was detected only a few times. The V call is TRBV7-2, the J call TRBJ1-5, with TRBD1 matching over 9 bases. The V gene end was trimmed by 10 bases and the J gene end by 0 bases; junction bases not matched to a gene: 10. The germline V gene encodes CDR1 SGHTA and CDR2 FQGNSA. The CDR3 is 16 residues long. CDR3 region: CATRDRAADSNQPQHF. CDR3 DNA: TGTGCCACTAGGGACAGGGCTGCCGATAGCAATCAGCCCCAGCATTTT.

This clonotype was found a few times. The chain is built from TRBV13 and TRBJ1-2; D might be TRBD1 (5 bases). V shed 2 bases and J shed 4 bases, with 11 bases lying between them. From germline, CDR1 is PRHDT and CDR2 FYEKMQ (reference sequence). The CDR3 consists of 14 residues. CDR3 DNA sequence: TGTGCCAGCAGCTTAACGACAGTGCTCTATGGCTACACCTTC. Amino acid sequence: CASSLTTVLYGYTF. Looking up the rest from reference TRBV13 and TRBJ1-2 gives the full variable domain: AAGVIQSPRHLIKEKRETATLKCYPIPRHDTVYWYQQGPGQDPQFLISFYEKMQSDKGSIPDRFSAQQFSDYHSELNMSSLELGDSALYFCASSLTTVLYGYTFGSGTRLTVV.

This clonotype was counted a few times. In DNA, the CDR3 is TGTGCCAGCAGTCGTACTGACCGCGGGGAGCTGTTTTTT. It translates to CASSRTDRGELFF. This chain joins TRBV11-2 and TRBJ2-2; D unresolved. Germline V lookup: CDR1 SGHAT, CDR2 FQNNGV. This CDR3 contains 13 residues. The V and J ends lost 6 bases and 7 bases respectively, with 12 bases between them.

This clonotype was found many times. This rearrangement joins TRBV6-2 or TRBV6-3 to TRBJ2-1, with 10 bases matching TRBD2. The CDR3 has 14 residues. V was clipped by 6 bases and J by 7 bases; unmatched bases: 6. Germline lookup yields CDR1 MNHEY and CDR2 SVGEGT. The CDR3 here is CASRAGGRPNEQFF. CDR3 in DNA: TGTGCCAGCAGAGCGGGGGGGCGGCCGAATGAGCAGTTCTTC.

The V gene is TRBV5-6, the J gene TRBJ2-1; D unclear. From germline, CDR1 is SGHDT and CDR2 YYEEEE. The CDR3 contains 16 residues. V was trimmed by 0 bases and J by 0 bases, leaving 10 bases between them. CDR3 DNA: TGTGCCAGCAGCTTGGAGGAAGGGCGCTCCTACAATGAGCAGTTCTTC. Protein: CASSLEEGRSYNEQFF.

This clonotype was observed a few times. This chain connects TRBV6-5 to TRBJ1-1; D is perhaps TRBD1 (5 bases). CDR3 size: 16 residues. V lost 4 bases and J 7 bases, leaving 22 bases between the germline ends. Germline values: CDR1 MNHEY, CDR2 SVGAGI. CDR3 residues: CASSLQSPHYQGEAFF. CDR3 coding DNA: TGTGCCAGCAGTTTACAATCCCCCCACTATCAGGGTGAAGCTTTCTTT.

This chain connects TRBV15 to TRBJ1-3; no clear D gene. In germline, CDR1 is LNHNV, CDR2 YYDKDF (reference sequence). This CDR3 has 16 residues. V lost 0 bases and J lost 4, with 13 bases in between. The DNA for the CDR3 is TGTGCCACCAGCAGAGATTGGGGTATCGGCGGAAACACCATATATTTT. Its protein is CATSRDWGIGGNTIYF.

This clonotype was seen only a few times. This chain joins TRBV10-3 and TRBJ2-7; D gene unclear. V gave up 0 bases and J gave up 5 bases, with 11 bases separating them. CDR1 and CDR2 (germline): ENHRY, SYGVKD. The CDR3 spans 14 residues. This CDR3 reads CAISESVTADEQYF. The CDR3 coding sequence is TGTGCCATCAGTGAGTCGGTGACGGCGGACGAGCAGTACTTC.

This clonotype was recorded many times. This rearrangement joins TRBV7-7 to TRBJ1-1, with TRBD1 identical over 7 bases. In germline, CDR1 is SSHAT, CDR2 FNYEAQ (reference sequence). The CDR3 totals 13 residues. Trimming at V came to 6 bases and at J to 5 bases, leaving 6 bases not matched to a gene. The CDR3 loop reads CASSLTGKTEAFF. The CDR3 DNA is TGTGCCAGCAGTCTGACAGGGAAGACTGAAGCTTTCTTT.

Regarding this clonotype: A much more abundant neighbour one base away suggests this may be a read error. CDR3 DNA sequence: TGTGCCAGCAGTACCGTGGACATAACGAGCTCCTACGAGCAGTACTTC. Its translation: CASSTVDITSSYEQYF. This chain links TRBV25-1 with TRBJ2-7; possible D gene TRBD1, 5 bases. CDR1 MGHDK and CDR2 SYGVNS come from the germline V gene. V lost 5 bases and J lost 0, with 17 bases in between. The CDR3 totals 16 residues.

This clonotype showed up many times. The chain couples TRBV20-1 to TRBJ1-5, with D hard to call. The CDR3 is 15 residues long. Per germline, CDR1 DFQATT and CDR2 SNEGSKA (reference sequence). Deletions cut 0 bases from V and 0 bases from J, with 9 bases between. The CDR3 nucleotides are TGCAGTGCTAGAGAGTCGGCAGATAGCAATCAGCCCCAGCATTTT. Its protein is CSARESADSNQPQHF.

This clonotype was detected only a few times. The V gene is TRBV9, the J gene TRBJ2-3; a weak D match, TRBD2 (6 bases). V shed 0 bases and J shed 2 bases, with 10 bases lying between them. The germline V gene has CDR1 SGDLS and CDR2 YYNGEE. CDR3 length: 15 residues. The CDR3, as DNA: TGTGCCAGCAGCGTAGCGGGGGTTTCCACAGATACGCAGTATTTT. It codes for CASSVAGVSTDTQYF.

The chain carries TRBV20-1 and TRBJ2-7; no clear D. The length of the CDR3 is 16 residues. Trimming pared 3 bases from V and 5 bases from J, leaving 23 bases between. Per the germline V gene, CDR1 is DFQATT and CDR2 is SNEGSKA (reference sequence). DNA of the CDR3: TGCAGTGCTAGTCCCCCCTACCGGCTTCTTAGGGACGAGCAGTACTTC. This encodes CSASPPYRLLRDEQYF.